Below are 30 T cell receptor beta chains sequenced from a single sample in a study of Ad26.COV2.S vaccination and SARS-CoV-2 variants. The treatment is: about 20 received Ad26.COV2.S at low or high dose, single or two shots; about 5 received placebo; per-sample allocation not given. Material that was analyzed had been drawn on day 63 after the first vaccine or placebo injection. Clones were read by immunoSEQ multiplex PCR, and TCRdb kept only the in-frame ones, dropping some. The repertoire consists of about 220,000 clones, with around nine tenths occurring once and the leading ten covering roughly a tenth. Sequenced material: peripheral blood, taken in a trial of Ad26.COV2.S vaccine versus placebo. The origin of the receptors is a person aged 18-65 years who received the Ad26.COV2.S COVID-19 vaccine or a placebo.

The genes are TRBV2 and TRBJ2-5, with D unclear. V was pared by 8 bases and J by 2 bases, with 12 bases between. Per germline, CDR1 SNHLY and CDR2 FYNNEI. The CDR3 is 13 amino acids. In DNA form, the CDR3 reads TGTGCCAGCGAAAACCCCGGGCAAGAGACCCAGTACTTC. Amino acids: CASENPGQETQYF.

The V and J genes are TRBV7-3 and TRBJ1-5; 8 nucleotides line up with TRBD1. The CDR3 has 18 residues. Trimming removed 8 bases from V and 0 bases from J; junction bases left unmatched: 15. Germline V gene sequence: CDR1 SGHTA, CDR2 FQGTGA. Here the CDR3 DNA reads TGTGCCAGCTTCGTAAGAGCAGGGGGCGAAGGTAGCAATCAGCCCCAGCATTTT. Protein product: CASFVRAGGEGSNQPQHF.

This CDR3 is CASSAGTANSNQPQHF. The CDR3 coding sequence is TGTGCCAGTAGTGCCGGGACGGCTAATAGCAATCAGCCCCAGCATTTT. The chain carries TRBV19 and TRBJ1-5, with a possible D match to TRBD1 (5 bases). This CDR3 has 16 amino acids. Germline V CDR1 and CDR2: LNHDA, SQIVND (reference sequence). The ends were cut back, 5 bases at V and 0 bases at J, with 14 bases in the middle.

V is TRBV28 and J is TRBJ2-7, with a possible D match to TRBD2 (5 bases). The germline V and J ends were trimmed by 3 bases and 4 bases, with 7 bases remaining between them. The germline gives CDR1 MDHEN, CDR2 SYDVKM. The length of the CDR3 is 12 residues. In nucleotides, the CDR3 is TGTGCCAGCAGTTTCGCGGGTTACGAGCAGTACTTC. Protein product: CASSFAGYEQYF.

This clone was counted a single time. The J gene is TRBJ2-1, the V gene TRBV19; D is possibly TRBD1 or TRBD2 (6 bases each). Germline-derived CDR1 and CDR2 are LNHDA and SQIVND (reference sequence). The germline V and J ends were trimmed by 5 bases and 8 bases, with 16 bases remaining between them. This CDR3 is 14 amino acids long. The CDR3 region is CASSRVTGGDEQFF. The CDR3 nucleotides are TGTGCCAGTAGTCGCGTGACAGGAGGGGATGAGCAGTTCTTC.

The chain has TRBV19 and TRBJ1-3; D is unclear. Germline values: CDR1 LNHDA, CDR2 SQIVND (reference sequence). CDR3 length: 15 amino acids. The germline V and J ends were trimmed by 2 bases and 1 base, with 9 bases remaining between them. The CDR3 coding sequence is TGTGCCAGTAGTATATCCGATGGTTCTGGAAACACCATATATTTT. Its translation: CASSISDGSGNTIYF.

This chain links TRBV5-4 with TRBJ1-2; D is undetermined. The V gene's germline CDR1 is SGHNT and CDR2 YYREEE (reference sequence). CDR3 size: 14 residues. V was clipped by 3 bases and J by 4 bases, with 13 bases between them. In DNA form, the CDR3 reads TGTGCCAGCAGCTCTCCAGGCGAATCCTATGGCTACACCTTC. Encoded protein: CASSSPGESYGYTF.

The rearrangement joins TRBV7-9 to TRBJ2-7, with D tentatively TRBD2 (6 bases). The CDR3 length is 15 residues. In germline, CDR1 is SEHNR, CDR2 FQNEAQ (reference sequence). V lost 4 bases and J 2 bases, leaving 15 bases between the germline ends. The CDR3 protein is CASSSPGLRTYEQYF. The DNA for the CDR3 is TGTGCCAGCAGCTCCCCGGGACTTAGGACCTACGAGCAGTACTTC. The whole variable domain, filled in from reference TRBV7-9 and TRBJ2-7, reads DTGVSQNPRHKITKRGQNVTFRCDPISEHNRLYWYRQTLGQGPEFLTYFQNEAQLEKSRLLSDRFSAERPKGSFSTLEIQRTEQGDSAMYLCASSSPGLRTYEQYFGPGTRLTVT.

The V and J genes are TRBV7-8 and TRBJ2-7; the D gene is possibly TRBD1 (5 bases). CDR1 SGHVS and CDR2 FQNEAQ come from the germline V gene. The V end lost 1 base, the J end lost 2 bases, and 12 bases lay between the germline ends. The CDR3 runs 15 residues. For the CDR3, the DNA is TGTGCCAGCAGCTTAGTACCCAGGGATCCCTACGAGCAGTACTTC. Translation: CASSLVPRDPYEQYF.

This clone showed up just once. The V gene is TRBV11-2, the J gene TRBJ2-2; the D gene is possibly TRBD1 (6 bases). The CDR3 has 15 residues. Trimming removed 6 bases at V and 1 base at J, with 12 bases between. Germline CDR1 reads SGHAT; CDR2 reads FQNNGV. The CDR3 here is CASSLPGQNTGELFF. Written as DNA, the CDR3 is TGTGCCAGCAGTTTGCCGGGACAGAACACCGGGGAGCTGTTTTTT. The whole variable domain, filled in from reference TRBV11-2 and TRBJ2-2, reads EAGVAQSPRYKIIEKRQSVAFWCNPISGHATLYWYQQILGQGPKLLIQFQNNGVVDDSQLPKDRFSAERLKGVDSTLKIQPAKLEDSAVYLCASSLPGQNTGELFFGEGSRLTVL.

The table lists this clone with a few counts. This chain connects TRBV7-9 to TRBJ1-4; D remains ambiguous. Between the trimmed V and J ends, which lost 5 bases and 4 bases, there was a span of 8 bases. This CDR3 region has 13 residues. Germline V gene lookup returns CDR1 SEHNR and CDR2 FQNEAQ (reference sequence). The CDR3 DNA reads TGTGCCAGCAGCCGGGGTTATAATGAAAAACTGTTTTTT. Its protein is CASSRGYNEKLFF.

In regard to this clone: Other DNA sequences of this sample code for an identical CDR3. This rearrangement joins TRBV2 to TRBJ1-2; D possibly corresponds to TRBD1 (5 bases). CDR1 is SNHLY, CDR2 FYNNEI, per germline. The CDR3 sequence is 14 residues long. With 7 bases removed from V and 1 base from J, the gap between germline ends came to 13 bases. Here the CDR3 reads CASTWDGNNYGYTF. Written as DNA, the CDR3 is TGTGCCAGCACCTGGGACGGGAATAACTATGGCTACACCTTC.

The CDR3, as DNA: TGTGCCAGCTCACCGCAGGGGGAGAACACTGAAGCTTTCTTT. Translation: CASSPQGENTEAFF. V gene TRBV18 combines with J gene TRBJ1-1, with 7 bases lining up with TRBD1. The CDR3 loop spans 14 amino acids. V was pared by 3 bases and J by 1 base, with 2 bases of the junction left unmatched. Germline values: CDR1 KGHSH, CDR2 LQKENI.

The J gene is TRBJ1-4, the V gene TRBV30; tentative D call: TRBD1 (6 bases). This CDR3 has 15 amino acids. The V gene's germline CDR1 is GTSNPN and CDR2 SVGIG (reference sequence). V was pared by 0 bases and J by 7 bases, with 15 bases between. The CDR3 region is CAWSVGTRGSEKLFF. In DNA, the CDR3 is TGTGCCTGGAGTGTAGGGACACGAGGCTCTGAAAAACTGTTTTTT.

The chain uses TRBV29-1 and TRBJ2-1; D is ambiguous. The germline gives CDR1 SQVTM, CDR2 ANQGSEA. The CDR3 has 16 residues. V was trimmed by 4 bases and J by 0 bases, leaving 16 bases between them. CDR3 region: CSVAERWLSSYNEQFF. The CDR3 bases are TGCAGCGTTGCCGAACGGTGGCTCAGCTCCTACAATGAGCAGTTCTTC.

The chain employs TRBV27 and TRBJ1-1, with D maybe TRBD1 (6 bases). Trimming cost V 6 bases and J 7 bases, with 27 bases left between them. CDR1 and CDR2 (germline): MNHEY, SMNVEV (reference sequence). This CDR3 has 17 residues. CDR3 amino acids: CASSPRGEKAGYIEAFF. The DNA of the CDR3 is TGTGCCAGCAGCCCTAGGGGGGAAAAAGCCGGGTATATTGAAGCTTTCTTT.

The CDR3 is CASSLGGVGWGETQYF. As DNA, the CDR3 is TGTGCCAGCAGCTTAGGAGGAGTAGGTTGGGGGGAGACCCAGTACTTC. The chain uses TRBV5-4 and TRBJ2-5; D assignment may be TRBD1 or TRBD2 (5 bases each). The germline CDR1 and CDR2 sequences are SGHNT and YYREEE (reference sequence). V lost 2 bases to trimming and J lost 5 bases, with 19 bases between them. The CDR3 spans 16 residues.

The V gene is TRBV5-4, the J gene TRBJ1-1, with D perhaps TRBD1 (5 bases). This CDR3 comprises 12 residues. Trimming stripped 4 bases from V and 6 bases from J, with 10 bases between. The germline V gene has CDR1 SGHNT and CDR2 YYREEE (reference sequence). In nucleotides, the CDR3 is TGTGCCAGCAGCCCCCAGGGATCTGAAGCTTTCTTT. Translating gives CASSPQGSEAFF.

This chain links TRBV6-5 with TRBJ2-5, with D possibly matching TRBD2 (5 bases). This CDR3 contains 12 residues. V gave up 4 bases and J gave up 5 bases, with 8 bases separating them. CDR1 and CDR2 from the germline V gene are MNHEY and SVGAGI. CDR3 sequence reads: CASSSSRETQYF. The CDR3 coding sequence is TGTGCCAGCAGTTCTAGCCGGGAGACCCAGTACTTC.

This chain links TRBV4-3 with TRBJ1-2; D is unclear. The CDR3 consists of 14 residues. Germline V lookup: CDR1 LGHNA, CDR2 YSLEER. Trimming left V 0 bases short and J 3 bases short, with 8 bases between. The CDR3 loop is CASSQDNGYYGYTF. CDR3 in DNA: TGCGCCAGCAGCCAAGATAACGGCTACTATGGCTACACCTTC.

The CDR3 nucleotides are TGCAGCGTTGAGATAGGGAGCGTCGTAGATACGCAGTATTTT. This sequence encodes CSVEIGSVVDTQYF. The chain is built from TRBV29-1 and TRBJ2-3; tentative D call: TRBD2 (5 bases). CDR1 SQVTM and CDR2 ANQGSEA come from the germline V gene. Trimming shortened V by 3 bases and J by 5 bases, and 15 bases separated the two germline ends. CDR3 size: 14 residues.

The CDR3 region has the DNA TGTGCCAGCAGCTTGGGGGTCTGGGTCAAACTCCACGAGCAGTACTTC. Translated, it gives CASSLGVWVKLHEQYF. The chain couples TRBV5-5 to TRBJ2-7; no definite D call. V was trimmed by 0 bases and J by 5 bases, leaving 18 bases between them. The CDR3 has 16 amino acids. Per germline, CDR1 SGHKS and CDR2 YYEKEE (reference sequence).

V is TRBV21-1 and J is TRBJ2-7; TRBD1 is taken as the D call from the table, unchecked against the DNA. TRBV21-1 is a known pseudogene. The CDR3 length is 10 residues. CDR3 DNA sequence: TGTGCCAGCAGCGAAACCTCAGGGTACTTC. Translated, it gives CASSETSGYF.

The V gene is TRBV27, the J gene TRBJ1-2; TRBD1 might be the D (6 bases). Trimming pared 8 bases from V and 4 bases from J, leaving 20 bases between. CDR1 MNHEY and CDR2 SMNVEV come from the germline V gene (reference sequence). The CDR3 runs 15 residues. As DNA, the CDR3 is TGTGCCAGCTATGACCCTTTCTCAGGGGCCTATGGCTACACCTTC. It yields the protein CASYDPFSGAYGYTF.

The rearrangement uses TRBV30 and TRBJ1-2; D unresolved. V was clipped by 5 bases and J by 6 bases, with 22 bases between them. From germline, CDR1 is GTSNPN and CDR2 SVGIG (reference sequence). The CDR3 spans 15 residues. DNA of the CDR3: TGTGCCTGGGAACTAGTAGGGCCCAGGAGGGATGGCTACACCTTC. Amino acids: CAWELVGPRRDGYTF.

The J gene is TRBJ1-2, the V gene TRBV7-8; D unresolved. Germline V lookup: CDR1 SGHVS, CDR2 FQNEAQ. Trimming pared 0 bases from V and 2 bases from J, leaving 7 bases between. This CDR3 spans 14 amino acids. CDR3: CASSLAGKNYGYTF. CDR3 bases: TGTGCCAGCAGCTTAGCGGGCAAAAACTATGGCTACACCTTC.

The chain couples TRBV7-6 to TRBJ2-3, with D perhaps being TRBD1 or TRBD2 (5 bases each). CDR1 is SGHVS and CDR2 is FNYEAQ in the germline V gene. This CDR3 has 15 residues. Between the trimmed V and J ends, which lost 4 bases and 2 bases, there was a span of 13 bases. CDR3 sequence (DNA): TGTGCCAGCAGCTCCTTGGGACGATCCACAGATACGCAGTATTTT. Its protein product is CASSSLGRSTDTQYF.

The chain couples TRBV30 to TRBJ1-6, with D possibly being TRBD1 (5 bases). Trimming took off 4 bases at V and 5 bases at J, with 9 bases between the two ends. This CDR3 spans 13 amino acids. In germline, CDR1 is GTSNPN, CDR2 SVGIG (reference sequence). This chain's CDR3 is CAWKRGDNSPLHF. The CDR3 DNA sequence: TGTGCCTGGAAGAGAGGGGATAATTCACCCCTCCACTTT.

This clone has only one observation. V and J are TRBV7-2 and TRBJ2-5; a possible D gene is TRBD1 (7 bases). Germline-derived CDR1 and CDR2 are SGHTA and FQGNSA. The V end was cut by 5 bases, the J end by 5 bases, with 15 bases between. The CDR3 has 14 amino acids. The CDR3 here is CASSVGGGRETQYF. The CDR3 DNA follows: TGTGCCAGCAGCGTCGGAGGGGGCCGGGAGACCCAGTACTTC.

This chain connects TRBV27 to TRBJ2-7; TRBD2 might be the D (6 bases). CDR3 length: 15 amino acids. V was pared by 5 bases and J by 2 bases, with 16 bases between. Per germline, CDR1 MNHEY and CDR2 SMNVEV (reference sequence). Here the CDR3 reads CASSTRLAYTYEQYF. In DNA form, the CDR3 reads TGTGCCAGCAGTACACGGCTAGCGTATACCTACGAGCAGTACTTC.